This entry describes one T cell receptor beta chain. The antigen remains unidentified. There are 13 residues in the CDR3. V lost 1 base and J 5 bases, leaving 10 bases between the germline ends. CDR1 and CDR2 from the germline V gene are SGHDT and YYEEEE. cDNA libraries for TCR beta contained unique molecular identifiers. TCRdb independently ran MiXCR on the PCR reads; one entry per CDR3 protein. Of hundreds of thousands of distinct CDR3 sequences in the sample, about 53% were seen once. The data are from a study of post-analysis software for immune sequencing data. Study-wide results and caveats: Relative to controls, patients had about five TRBV segments at higher frequency, with TRBV5-6, TRBV5-1 and TRBV20-1 among these. Those with multiple sclerosis, the patient group, showed significantly lower normalized Chao1 diversity than controls.

Sequences were obtained from blood. This chain uses TRBV5-6 with TRBJ2-7; D is possibly TRBD1 (5 bases). This TCR came from a girl aged 5-17 years with multiple sclerosis. CDR3 sequence (DNA): TGTGCCAGCAGCTTGAGGCAGGGTAACGAGCAGTACTTC. Translated: CASSLRQGNEQYF.